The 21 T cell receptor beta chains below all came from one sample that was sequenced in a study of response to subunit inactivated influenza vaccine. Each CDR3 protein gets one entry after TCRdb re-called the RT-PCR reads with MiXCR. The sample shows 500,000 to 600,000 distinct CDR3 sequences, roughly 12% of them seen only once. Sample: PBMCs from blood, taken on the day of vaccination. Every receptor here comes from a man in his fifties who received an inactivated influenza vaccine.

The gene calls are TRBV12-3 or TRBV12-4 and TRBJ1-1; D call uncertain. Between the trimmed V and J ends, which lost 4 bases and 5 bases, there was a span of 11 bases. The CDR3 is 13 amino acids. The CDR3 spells CASSYESGTEAFF. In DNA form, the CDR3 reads TGTGCCAGCAGTTATGAGAGTGGGACTGAAGCTTTCTTT.

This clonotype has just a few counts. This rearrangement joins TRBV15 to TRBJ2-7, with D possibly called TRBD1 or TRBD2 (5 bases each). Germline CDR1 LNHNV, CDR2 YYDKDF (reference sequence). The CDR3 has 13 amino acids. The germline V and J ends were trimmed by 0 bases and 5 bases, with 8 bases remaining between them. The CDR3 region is CATSRDRGHEQYF. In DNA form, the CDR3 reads TGTGCCACCAGCAGAGATCGGGGCCACGAGCAGTACTTC.

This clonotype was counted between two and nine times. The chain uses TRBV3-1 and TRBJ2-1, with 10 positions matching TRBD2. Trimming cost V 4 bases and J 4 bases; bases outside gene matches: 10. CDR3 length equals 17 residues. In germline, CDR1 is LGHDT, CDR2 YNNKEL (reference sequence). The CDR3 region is CASSLLSGRAGYNEQFF. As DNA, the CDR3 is TGTGCCAGCAGCCTACTAAGCGGGAGGGCCGGGTACAATGAGCAGTTCTTC.

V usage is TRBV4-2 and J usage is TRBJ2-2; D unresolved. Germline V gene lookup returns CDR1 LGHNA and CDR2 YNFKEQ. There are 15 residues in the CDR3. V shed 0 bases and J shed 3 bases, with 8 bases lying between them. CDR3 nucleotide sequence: TGTGCCAGCAGCCAAGATGTCGCGGACACCGGGGAGCTGTTTTTT. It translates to CASSQDVADTGELFF.

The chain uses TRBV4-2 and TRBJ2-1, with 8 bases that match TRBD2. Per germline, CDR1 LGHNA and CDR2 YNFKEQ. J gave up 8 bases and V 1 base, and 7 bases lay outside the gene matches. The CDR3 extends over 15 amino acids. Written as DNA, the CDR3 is TGTGCCAGCAGCCAAGTCAAGGGACTAGGGTATGAGCAGTTCTTC. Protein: CASSQVKGLGYEQFF.

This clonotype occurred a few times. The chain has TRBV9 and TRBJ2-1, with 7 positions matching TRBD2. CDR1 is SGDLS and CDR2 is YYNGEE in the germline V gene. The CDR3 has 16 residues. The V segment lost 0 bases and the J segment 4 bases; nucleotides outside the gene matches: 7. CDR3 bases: TGTGCCAGCAGCGTAGGTGGGGGGGATCAGTACAATGAGCAGTTCTTC. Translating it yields CASSVGGGDQYNEQFF.

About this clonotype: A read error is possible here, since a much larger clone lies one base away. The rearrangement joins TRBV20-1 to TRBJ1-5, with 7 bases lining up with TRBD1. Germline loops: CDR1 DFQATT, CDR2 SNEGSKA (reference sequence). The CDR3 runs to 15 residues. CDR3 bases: TGCAGTGCTAGAGTCGGGACAGATAGCAATCAGCCCCACCATTTT. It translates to CSARVGTDSNQPHHF.

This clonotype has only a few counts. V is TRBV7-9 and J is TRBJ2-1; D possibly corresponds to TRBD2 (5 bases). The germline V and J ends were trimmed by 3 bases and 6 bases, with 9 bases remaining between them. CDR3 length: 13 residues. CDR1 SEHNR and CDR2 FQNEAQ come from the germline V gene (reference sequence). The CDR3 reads CASSFVGVNEQFF. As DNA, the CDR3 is TGTGCCAGCAGCTTCGTCGGGGTCAATGAGCAGTTCTTC.

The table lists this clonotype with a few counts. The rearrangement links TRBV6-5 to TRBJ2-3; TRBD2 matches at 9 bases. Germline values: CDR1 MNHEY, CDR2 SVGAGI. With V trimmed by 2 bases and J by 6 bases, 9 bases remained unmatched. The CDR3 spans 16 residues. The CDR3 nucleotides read TGTGCCAGCAGTTACGGTGGGCGGGGGGGCAGGGATACGCAGTATTTT. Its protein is CASSYGGRGGRDTQYF.

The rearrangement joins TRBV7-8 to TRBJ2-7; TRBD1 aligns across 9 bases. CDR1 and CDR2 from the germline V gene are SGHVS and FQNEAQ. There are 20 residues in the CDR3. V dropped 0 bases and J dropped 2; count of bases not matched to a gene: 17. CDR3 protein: CASSLAVRDRASFLAYEQYF. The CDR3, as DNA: TGTGCCAGCAGCTTAGCGGTCCGGGACAGGGCATCTTTTCTTGCCTACGAGCAGTACTTC.

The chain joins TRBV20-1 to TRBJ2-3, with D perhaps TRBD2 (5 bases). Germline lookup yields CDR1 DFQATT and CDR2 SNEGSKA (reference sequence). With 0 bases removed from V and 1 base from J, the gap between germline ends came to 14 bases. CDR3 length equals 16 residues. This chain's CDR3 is CSARETRGGRTDTQYF. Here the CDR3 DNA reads TGCAGTGCTAGAGAAACCAGAGGAGGCCGCACAGATACGCAGTATTTT.

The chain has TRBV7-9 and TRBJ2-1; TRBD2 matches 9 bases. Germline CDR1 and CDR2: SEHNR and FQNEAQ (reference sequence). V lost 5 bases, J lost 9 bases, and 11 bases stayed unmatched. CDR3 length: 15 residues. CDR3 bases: TGTGCCAGCAGCCGCATGGGAGCGGGAGGTACTGAGCAGTTCTTC. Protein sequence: CASSRMGAGGTEQFF.

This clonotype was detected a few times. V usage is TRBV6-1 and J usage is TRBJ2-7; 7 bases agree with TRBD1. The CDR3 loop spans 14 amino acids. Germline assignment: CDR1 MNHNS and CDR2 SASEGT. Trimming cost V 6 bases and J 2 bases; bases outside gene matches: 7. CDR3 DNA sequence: TGTGCCAGCAGGCACAGGGGCAATCCCTACGAGCAGTACTTC. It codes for CASRHRGNPYEQYF.

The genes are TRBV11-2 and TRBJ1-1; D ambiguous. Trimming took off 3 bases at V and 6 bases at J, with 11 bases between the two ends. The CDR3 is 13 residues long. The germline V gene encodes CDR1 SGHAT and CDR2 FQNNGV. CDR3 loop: CASSFGERAEAFF. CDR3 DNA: TGTGCCAGCAGCTTTGGGGAGAGGGCTGAAGCTTTCTTT.

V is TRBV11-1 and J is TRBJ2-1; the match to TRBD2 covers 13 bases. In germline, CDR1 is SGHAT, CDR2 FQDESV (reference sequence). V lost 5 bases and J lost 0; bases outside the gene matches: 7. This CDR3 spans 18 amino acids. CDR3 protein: CASSRTSGGQSSYNEQFF. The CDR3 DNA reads TGTGCCAGCAGCCGGACTAGCGGGGGCCAAAGCTCCTACAATGAGCAGTTCTTC.

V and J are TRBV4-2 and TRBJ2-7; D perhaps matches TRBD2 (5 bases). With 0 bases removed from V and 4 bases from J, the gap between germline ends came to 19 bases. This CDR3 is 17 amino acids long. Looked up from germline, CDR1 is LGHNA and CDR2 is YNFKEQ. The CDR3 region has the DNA TGTGCCAGCAGCCAAGATCACGCAGCGGCCTTTAGGTACGAGCAGTACTTC. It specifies CASSQDHAAAFRYEQYF.

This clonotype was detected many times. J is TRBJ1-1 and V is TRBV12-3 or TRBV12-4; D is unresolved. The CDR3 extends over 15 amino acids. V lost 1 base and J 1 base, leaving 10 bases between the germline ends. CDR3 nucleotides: TGTGCCAGCAGTTTAGATTCTACAGCGAACACTGAAGCTTTCTTT. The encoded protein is CASSLDSTANTEAFF.

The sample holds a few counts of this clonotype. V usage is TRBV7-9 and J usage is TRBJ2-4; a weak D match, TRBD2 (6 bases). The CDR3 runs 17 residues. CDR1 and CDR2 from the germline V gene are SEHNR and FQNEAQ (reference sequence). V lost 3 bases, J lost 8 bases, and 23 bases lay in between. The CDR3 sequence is CASSFVTWGEAHDIQYF. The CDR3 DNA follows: TGTGCCAGCAGCTTCGTAACTTGGGGGGAGGCCCACGACATTCAGTACTTC. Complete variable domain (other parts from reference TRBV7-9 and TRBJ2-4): DTGVSQNPRHKITKRGQNVTFRCDPISEHNRLYWYRQTLGQGPEFLTYFQNEAQLEKSRLLSDRFSAERPKGSFSTLEIQRTEQGDSAMYLCASSFVTWGEAHDIQYFGAGTRLSVL.

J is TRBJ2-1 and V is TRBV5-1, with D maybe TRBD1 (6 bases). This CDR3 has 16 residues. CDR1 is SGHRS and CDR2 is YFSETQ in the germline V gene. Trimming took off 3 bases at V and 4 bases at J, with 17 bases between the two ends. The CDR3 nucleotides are TGCGCCAGCAGCTCCCGGGTGGGGACATCATACAATGAGCAGTTCTTC. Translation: CASSSRVGTSYNEQFF.

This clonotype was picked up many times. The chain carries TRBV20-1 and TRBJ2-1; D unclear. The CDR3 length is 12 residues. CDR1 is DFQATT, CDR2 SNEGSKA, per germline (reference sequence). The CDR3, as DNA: TGCAGCTGGAAGGGCTCCTACAATGAGCAGTTCTTC. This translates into CSWKGSYNEQFF.

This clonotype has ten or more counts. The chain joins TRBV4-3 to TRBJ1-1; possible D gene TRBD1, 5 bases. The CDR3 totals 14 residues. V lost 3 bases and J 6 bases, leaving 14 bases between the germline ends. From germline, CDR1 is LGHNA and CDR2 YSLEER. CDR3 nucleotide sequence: TGCGCCAGCAGCCACGGGACGGAGGAACCTGAAGCTTTCTTT. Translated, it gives CASSHGTEEPEAFF.